This TCR beta chain is drawn from a study of T cells in Graves' hyperthyroidism and ophthalmopathy. From RNA transcripts, TCR beta CDR3 regions were amplified. The primer set for the first-round RT-PCR of the TCR CDR3 was HTBI. TCRdb fed the multiplex PCR reads into MiXCR, producing one record per CDR3 protein. The sample gives around 520,000 distinct CDR3 sequences, approximately 14% of which show up once; 15% to 20% is in the top ten. Germline values: CDR1 MDHEN, CDR2 SYDVKM. The J segment lost 5 bases and the V segment lost 5 bases, leaving 15 bases of the junction unmatched. The CDR3 totals 16 residues. This clonotype was recorded at least ten times. Clinical symptoms, serum thyroxine, TRAb, thyroid ultrasound and orbital computed tomography informed diagnoses.

The chain links TRBV28 to TRBJ2-7; 7 bases map to TRBD2. What was sequenced was blood. The receptor was isolated from a woman younger than 35 with Graves' hyperthyroidism. The CDR3 here is CASSPPGTTFGDEQYF. DNA of the CDR3: TGTGCCAGCAGTCCCCCCGGGACTACCTTCGGGGACGAGCAGTACTTC.